The following is a T cell receptor (beta chain) sequence with its context. TCR beta CDR3 regions were amplified from RNA. HTBI primers were employed in a first-round RT-PCR of the TCR CDR3. TCRdb used MiXCR to reprocess the multiplex PCR reads, holding one entry per CDR3 protein. This sample has 400,000 or so distinct CDR3 sequences, with roughly 14% found just once. Germline loops: CDR1 SGHTA, CDR2 FQGNSA. The CDR3 contains 14 residues. The germline V and J ends were trimmed by 1 base and 2 bases, with 3 bases remaining between them. This specimen comes from a study of T cells in Graves' hyperthyroidism and ophthalmopathy.

Sequencing used blood. This receptor was taken from a woman under 40 with Graves' ophthalmopathy. The chain uses TRBV7-2 and TRBJ1-6; D is unresolved. CDR3 coding DNA: TGTGCCAGCAGCTTAGATGCCTATAATTCACCCCTCCACTTT. Protein product: CASSLDAYNSPLHF. The full variable domain, with the rest looked up from reference TRBV7-2 and TRBJ1-6, is GAGVSQSPSNKVTEKGKDVELRCDPISGHTALYWYRQSLGQGLEFLIYFQGNSAPDKSGLPSDRFSAERTGGSVSTLTIQRTQQEDSAVYLCASSLDAYNSPLHFGNGTRLTVT.